The 10 T cell receptor beta chains below were found in one sample sequenced in a study of cytomegalovirus exposure and HLA in healthy donors. The PCR had 60 Vbeta and 13 Jbeta primers. The table came from immunoSEQ multiplex PCR; TCRdb's copy has only in-frame clones and leaves some out. Of around 100,000 clones listed, 50% to 70% are singletons. The sequenced sample was PBMCs. The receptor source for this set is a man under 40 in good health and CMV-seropositive.

CDR3: CASSLGTAYTDTQYF. CDR3 coding DNA: TGTGCCAGCAGCCTTGGGACAGCCTACACAGATACGCAGTATTTT. The V gene is TRBV9, the J gene TRBJ2-3; 7 bases are a match to TRBD1. CDR1 and CDR2 (germline): SGDLS, YYNGEE. The ends lost 4 bases at V and 2 bases at J; junction bases unmatched: 7. The CDR3 runs 15 residues.

Remarks on this clone: One junction end does not reproduce the germline sequence, and a read error may be involved. This sequence joins TRBV7-7 and TRBJ1-5; TRBD1 agrees at 12 bases. CDR1 is SSHAT, CDR2 FNYEAQ, per germline (reference sequence). This CDR3 spans 15 amino acids. The CDR3 loop reads CASSPGTGGGQPQHF. In nucleotides, the CDR3 is TGTGCTAGCAGCCCAGGGACAGGGGGCGGACAGCCCCAGCATTTT.

The chain couples TRBV7-8 to TRBJ1-5; D is unresolved. CDR1 SGHVS and CDR2 FQNEAQ come from the germline V gene. This CDR3 is built from 12 residues. With 1 base removed from V and 7 bases from J, the gap between germline ends came to 5 bases. The CDR3 protein is CASSLVGQPQHF. The CDR3 region has the DNA TGTGCCAGCAGCTTAGTGGGCCAGCCCCAGCATTTT.

The chain employs TRBV6-5 and TRBJ2-5, with D possibly TRBD2 on 5 matching bases. V lost 4 bases and J 11 bases, leaving 17 bases between the germline ends. The CDR3 covers 13 residues. CDR1 is MNHEY and CDR2 is SVGAGI in the germline V gene. The chain's CDR3 is CASSSTSGWEQYF. The CDR3 region has the DNA TGTGCCAGCAGTTCCACCTCCGGCTGGGAGCAGTACTTC.

V gene TRBV5-4 combines with J gene TRBJ2-3; TRBD2 aligns across 8 bases. Germline V gene lookup returns CDR1 SGHNT and CDR2 YYREEE (reference sequence). With V trimmed by 6 bases and J by 4 bases, 13 bases remained unmatched. The CDR3 loop spans 16 amino acids. CDR3 protein: CASIKGKRGFADTQYF. CDR3 DNA: TGTGCCAGCATCAAGGGGAAGCGGGGGTTCGCAGATACGCAGTATTTT.

This clone was counted between two and nine times. V gene TRBV28 combines with J gene TRBJ2-1, with D uncertain. The CDR3 contains 15 residues. CDR1 and CDR2 (germline): MDHEN, SYDVKM. Trimming cost V 3 bases and J 0 bases, with 9 bases left between them. The CDR3 DNA sequence: TGTGCCAGCAGTTTCGGCAGGTACTCCTACAATGAGCAGTTCTTC. Translated, it gives CASSFGRYSYNEQFF.

The rearrangement joins TRBV15 to TRBJ2-5; tentative D call: TRBD2 (7 bases). Trimming removed 5 bases at V and 9 bases at J, with 10 bases between. Germline CDR1 is LNHNV and CDR2 is YYDKDF (reference sequence). This CDR3 contains 11 residues. In DNA, the CDR3 is TGTGCCACCAGCGAGGGGGGGCCCCAGTACTTC. This sequence encodes CATSEGGPQYF.

The chain carries TRBV5-1 and TRBJ2-3; the D gene is possibly TRBD2 (5 bases). Germline assignment: CDR1 SGHRS and CDR2 YFSETQ. The CDR3 totals 15 residues. The germline V and J ends were trimmed by 2 bases and 3 bases, with 13 bases remaining between them. CDR3 sequence reads: CASSLIMEETDTQYF. In DNA form, the CDR3 reads TGCGCCAGCAGCTTAATTATGGAGGAAACAGATACGCAGTATTTT. The full variable domain, completed using reference TRBV5-1 and TRBJ2-3, is KAGVTQTPRYLIKTRGQQVTLSCSPISGHRSVSWYQQTPGQGLQFLFEYFSETQRNKGNFPGRFSGRQFSNSRSEMNVSTLELGDSALYLCASSLIMEETDTQYFGPGTRLTVL.

The CDR3 loop is CASSEYSDPSYEQYF. CDR3 bases: TGCGCCAGCAGTGAGTATAGCGACCCCTCCTACGAGCAGTACTTC. The chain carries TRBV10-1 and TRBJ2-7; a possible D gene is TRBD2 (5 bases). The germline gives CDR1 WNHNN, CDR2 SYGVQD (reference sequence). V gave up 1 base and J gave up 0 bases, with 10 bases separating them. The CDR3 loop spans 15 amino acids.

This clone was picked up one time. The V gene is TRBV9, the J gene TRBJ1-1; 9 bases are shared with TRBD1. Germline V gives CDR1 SGDLS, CDR2 YYNGEE. Unmatched junction bases numbered 6, after V lost 3 bases and J lost 3 bases. This CDR3 has 15 amino acids. This chain's CDR3 is CASSGTGVLDTEAFF. The CDR3, as DNA: TGTGCCAGCAGCGGGACAGGGGTTTTGGACACTGAAGCTTTCTTT. Together with reference TRBV9 and TRBJ1-1, the CDR3 gives the full variable domain: DSGVTQTPKHLITATGQRVTLRCSPRSGDLSVYWYQQSLDQGLQFLIQYYNGEERAKGNILERFSAQQFPDLHSELNLSSLELGDSALYFCASSGTGVLDTEAFFGQGTRLTVV.